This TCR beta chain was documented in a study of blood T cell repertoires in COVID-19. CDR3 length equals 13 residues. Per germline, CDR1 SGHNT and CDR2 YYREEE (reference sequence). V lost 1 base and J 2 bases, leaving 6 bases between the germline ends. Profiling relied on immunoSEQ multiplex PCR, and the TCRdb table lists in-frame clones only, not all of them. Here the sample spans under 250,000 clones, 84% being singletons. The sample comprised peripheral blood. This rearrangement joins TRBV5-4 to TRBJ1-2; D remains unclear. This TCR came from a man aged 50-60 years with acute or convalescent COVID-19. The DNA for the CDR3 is TGTGCCAGCAGCTTGCCGGGAAACTATGGCTACACCTTC. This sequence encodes CASSLPGNYGYTF.